The next 2 T cell receptor beta chains were all read from a single sample in a study of molecular identifiers for immune sequencing clone quantification. TCRdb re-called the PCR reads with MiXCR, one entry per CDR3 protein. The sample carries approximately 630,000 distinct CDR3 sequences, 25% recorded once. The sample taken for sequencing was naive CD8+ T cells from blood, with Jurkat cell RNA spiked in. Regarding subset: FACS-sorted CD8+CD4-CCR7+CD45RA+ naive T cells. The receptors shown here come from a human donor in good health. Some libraries in this study had Jurkat cell RNA spiked in.

Regarding this clonotype: A much larger clone lies one base from this, so it may be a read error. This chain joins TRBV5-3 and TRBJ2-2; 7 bases are shared with TRBD1. TRBV5-3 is noted as an ORF with a role that remains uncertain. This CDR3 spans 15 amino acids. This CDR3 is CVSSFEGAGTGELFF. CDR3 coding DNA: TGTGTCAGCAGCTTCGAGGGGGCTGGCACCGGGGAGCTGTTTTTT.

V usage is TRBV12-3 or TRBV12-4 and J usage is TRBJ2-1; D is uncertain. V lost 7 bases and J lost 7, with 11 bases in between. This CDR3 comprises 12 residues. The CDR3 loop is CASTPLTNEQFF. The CDR3 nucleotides read TGTGCCAGCACCCCCTTAACTAATGAGCAGTTCTTC.